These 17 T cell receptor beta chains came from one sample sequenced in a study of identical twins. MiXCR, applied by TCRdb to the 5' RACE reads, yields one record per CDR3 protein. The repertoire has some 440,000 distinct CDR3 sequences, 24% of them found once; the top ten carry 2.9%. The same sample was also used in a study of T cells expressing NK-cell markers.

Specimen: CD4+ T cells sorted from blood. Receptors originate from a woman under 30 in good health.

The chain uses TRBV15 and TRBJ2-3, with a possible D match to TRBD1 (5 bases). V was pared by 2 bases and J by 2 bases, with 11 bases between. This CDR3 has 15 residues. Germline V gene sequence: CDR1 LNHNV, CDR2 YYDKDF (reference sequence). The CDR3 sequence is CATSRWAGPTDTQYF. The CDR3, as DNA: TGTGCCACCAGCAGATGGGCAGGGCCCACAGATACGCAGTATTTT.

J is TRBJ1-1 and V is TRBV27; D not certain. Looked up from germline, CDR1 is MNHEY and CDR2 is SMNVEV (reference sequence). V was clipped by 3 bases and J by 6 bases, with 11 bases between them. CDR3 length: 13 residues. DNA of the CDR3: TGTGCCAGCAGTTTGTCCCACGGGGCTGAAGCTTTCTTT. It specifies CASSLSHGAEAFF.

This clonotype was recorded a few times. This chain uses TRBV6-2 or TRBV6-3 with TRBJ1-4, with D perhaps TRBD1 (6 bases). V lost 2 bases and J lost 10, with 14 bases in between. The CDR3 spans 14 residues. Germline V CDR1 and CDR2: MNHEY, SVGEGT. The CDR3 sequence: CASSYGTRERKLFF. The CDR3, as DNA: TGTGCCAGCAGTTACGGGACAAGAGAGAGAAAACTGTTTTTT.

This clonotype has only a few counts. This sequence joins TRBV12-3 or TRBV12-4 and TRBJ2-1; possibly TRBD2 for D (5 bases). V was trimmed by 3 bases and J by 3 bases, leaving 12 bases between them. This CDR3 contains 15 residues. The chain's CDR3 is CASSFALASYNEQFF. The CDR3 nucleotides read TGTGCCAGCAGTTTTGCCCTAGCCAGCTACAATGAGCAGTTCTTC.

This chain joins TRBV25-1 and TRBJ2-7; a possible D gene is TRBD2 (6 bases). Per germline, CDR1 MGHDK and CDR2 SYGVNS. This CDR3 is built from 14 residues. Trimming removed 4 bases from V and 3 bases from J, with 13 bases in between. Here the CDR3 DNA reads TGTGCCAGCAGTGTAATGACGGGGGTCTACGAGCAGTACTTC. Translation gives CASSVMTGVYEQYF.

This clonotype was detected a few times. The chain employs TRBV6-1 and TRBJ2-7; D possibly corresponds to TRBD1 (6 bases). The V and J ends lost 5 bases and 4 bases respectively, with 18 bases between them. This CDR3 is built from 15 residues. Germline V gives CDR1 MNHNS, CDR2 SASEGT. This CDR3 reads CASSTRHREIYEQYF. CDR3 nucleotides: TGTGCCAGCAGTACCCGGCACAGGGAAATTTACGAGCAGTACTTC.

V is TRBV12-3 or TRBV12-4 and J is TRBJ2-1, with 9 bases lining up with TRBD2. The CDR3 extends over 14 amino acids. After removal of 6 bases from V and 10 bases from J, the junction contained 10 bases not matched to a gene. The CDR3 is CASRLSGRRKEQFF. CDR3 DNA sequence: TGTGCCAGCAGGTTAAGCGGGAGGAGAAAGGAGCAGTTCTTC.

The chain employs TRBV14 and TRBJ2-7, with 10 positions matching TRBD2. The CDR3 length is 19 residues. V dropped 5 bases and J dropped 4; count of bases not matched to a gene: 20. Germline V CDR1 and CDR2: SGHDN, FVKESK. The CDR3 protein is CASSGGRASGGPLLYEQYF. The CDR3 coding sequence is TGTGCCAGCAGCGGCGGGAGGGCTAGCGGGGGACCATTACTTTACGAGCAGTACTTC.

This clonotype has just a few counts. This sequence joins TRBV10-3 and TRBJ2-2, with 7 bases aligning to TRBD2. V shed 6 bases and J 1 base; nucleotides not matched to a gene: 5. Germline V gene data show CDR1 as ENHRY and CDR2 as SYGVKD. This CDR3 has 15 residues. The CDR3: CAISYVAGNTGELFF. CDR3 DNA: TGTGCCATCAGCTACGTAGCGGGGAACACCGGGGAGCTGTTTTTT.

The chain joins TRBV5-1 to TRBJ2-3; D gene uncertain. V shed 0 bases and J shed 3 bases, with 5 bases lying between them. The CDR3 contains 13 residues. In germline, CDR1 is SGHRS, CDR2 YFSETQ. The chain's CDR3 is CASSLGQTDTQYF. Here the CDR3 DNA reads TGCGCCAGCAGCTTGGGACAAACAGATACGCAGTATTTT.

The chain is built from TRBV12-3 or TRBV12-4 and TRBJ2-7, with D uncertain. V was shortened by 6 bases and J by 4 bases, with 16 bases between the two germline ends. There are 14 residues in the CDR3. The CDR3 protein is CASSLRSGSYEQYF. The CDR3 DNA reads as TGTGCCAGCAGCCTGCGGTCAGGTAGTTACGAGCAGTACTTC.

For the CDR3, the DNA is TGTGCCAGTAGTAAAGAACCGTCCTACAATGAGCAGTTCTTC. Translation gives CASSKEPSYNEQFF. The chain employs TRBV19 and TRBJ2-1; D gene uncertain. The CDR3 loop spans 14 amino acids. The V and J ends lost 4 bases and 1 base respectively, with 8 bases between them. Germline CDR1 and CDR2: LNHDA and SQIVND (reference sequence).

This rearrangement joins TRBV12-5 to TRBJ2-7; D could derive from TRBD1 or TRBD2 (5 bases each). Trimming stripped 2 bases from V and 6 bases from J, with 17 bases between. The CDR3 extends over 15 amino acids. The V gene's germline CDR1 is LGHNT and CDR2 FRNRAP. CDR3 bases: TGTGCTAGTGGTTTGTTCACCGGGACCTTTGCCGAGCAGTACTTC. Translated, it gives CASGLFTGTFAEQYF.

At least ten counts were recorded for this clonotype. As DNA, the CDR3 is TGTGCCAGCAGTCAACAGGGGGTCACTGAAGCTTTCTTT. This codes for CASSQQGVTEAFF. The chain is built from TRBV7-9 and TRBJ1-1; 8 bases align to TRBD1. Germline V lookup: CDR1 SEHNR, CDR2 FQNEAQ (reference sequence). This CDR3 comprises 13 residues. Unmatched junction bases numbered 4, after V lost 6 bases and J lost 4 bases.

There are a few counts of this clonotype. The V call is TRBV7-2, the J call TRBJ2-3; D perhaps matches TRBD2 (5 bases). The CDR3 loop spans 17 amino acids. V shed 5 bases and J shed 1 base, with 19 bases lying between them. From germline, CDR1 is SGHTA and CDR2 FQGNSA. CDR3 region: CASSKRTRARRTDTQYF. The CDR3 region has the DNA TGTGCCAGCAGCAAGCGGACGAGAGCGAGACGCACAGATACGCAGTATTTT.

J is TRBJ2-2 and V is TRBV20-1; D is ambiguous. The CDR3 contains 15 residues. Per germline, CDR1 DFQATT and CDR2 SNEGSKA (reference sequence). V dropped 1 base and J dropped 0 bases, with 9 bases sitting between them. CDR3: CSARVYSSNTGELFF. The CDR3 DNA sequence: TGCAGTGCTAGAGTATACAGCTCGAACACCGGGGAGCTGTTTTTT.

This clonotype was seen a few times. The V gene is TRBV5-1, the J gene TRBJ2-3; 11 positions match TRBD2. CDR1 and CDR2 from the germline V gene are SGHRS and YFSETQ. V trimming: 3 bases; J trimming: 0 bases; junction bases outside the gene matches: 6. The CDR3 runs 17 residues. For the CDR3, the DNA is TGCGCCAGCAGCTCCGGGACTAGCGGCTCTAGCACAGATACGCAGTATTTT. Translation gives CASSSGTSGSSTDTQYF.